This TCR beta chain was sequenced during a study of long-term antiretroviral therapy in people with HIV. As for the study in general: Collection of the earliest samples took place about a decade ahead of the 2015 immediate-ART recommendation.

Investigators performed immunoSEQ version v3.0 at survey level. Assay: immunoSEQ multiplex PCR; the TCRdb copy retains only in-frame clones and omits some. The data show 20,000 to 25,000 clones, approximately 90% seen once. Broader study findings: Information on adherence to ART, viral resistance or therapy changes was unavailable.

Per the germline V gene, CDR1 is SGHRS and CDR2 is YFSETQ. V gave up 5 bases and J gave up 2 bases; unmatched junction bases: 6. The CDR3 totals 16 residues. This clone was recorded once. Its antigen is not identified. The chain is built from TRBV5-1 and TRBJ2-5; 13 nucleotides agree with TRBD2. The TCR comes from a man aged 55-75 years with HIV. The sequences come from unsorted PBMCs, collected 0.6 years after starting antiretroviral therapy. CDR3 sequence: CASSGRLAGGQETQYF. The CDR3 bases are TGCGCCAGCAGTGGGCGACTAGCGGGAGGACAAGAGACCCAGTACTTC. Using reference TRBV5-1 and TRBJ2-5 for the parts outside the CDR3, the full variable domain is KAGVTQTPRYLIKTRGQQVTLSCSPISGHRSVSWYQQTPGQGLQFLFEYFSETQRNKGNFPGRFSGRQFSNSRSEMNVSTLELGDSALYLCASSGRLAGGQETQYFGPGTRLLVL.